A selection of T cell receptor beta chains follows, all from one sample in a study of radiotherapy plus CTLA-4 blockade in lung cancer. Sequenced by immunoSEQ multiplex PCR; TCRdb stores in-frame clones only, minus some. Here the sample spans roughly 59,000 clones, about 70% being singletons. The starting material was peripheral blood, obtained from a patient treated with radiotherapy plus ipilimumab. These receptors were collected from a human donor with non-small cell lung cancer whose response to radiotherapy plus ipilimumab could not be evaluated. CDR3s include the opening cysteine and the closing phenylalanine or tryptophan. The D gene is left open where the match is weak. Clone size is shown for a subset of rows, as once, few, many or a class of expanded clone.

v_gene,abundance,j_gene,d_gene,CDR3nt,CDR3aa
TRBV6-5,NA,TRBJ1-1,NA,TGTGCCAGCAGTTACTCGCGGGGGGGGACTGAAGCTTTCTTT,CASSYSRGGTEAFF
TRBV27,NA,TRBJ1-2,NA,TGTGCCAGCAGTGAACGGCACCTTCAGAGGGGCTACACCTTC,CASSERHLQRGYTF
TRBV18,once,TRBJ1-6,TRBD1,TGTGCCAGCTCACCGCAATCGACATCAGGGGGCAATTCACCCCTCCACTTT,CASSPQSTSGGNSPLHF
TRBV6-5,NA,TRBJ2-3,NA,TGTGCCAGCAGTTACGGCGGGGGCCGGGCAGATACGCAGTATTTT,CASSYGGGRADTQYF
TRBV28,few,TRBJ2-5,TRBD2,TGTGCCAGCAGTCCAGCACTAGCGGGGGTACAAGAGACCCAGTACTTC,CASSPALAGVQETQYF
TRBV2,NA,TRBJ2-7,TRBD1,TGTGCCAGCAGTCAAGACAGGGGGGGGAACGAGCAGTACTTC,CASSQDRGGNEQYF
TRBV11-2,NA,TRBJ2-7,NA,TGTGCCAGCAGCCTCTTAGTGTGGTACGAGCAGTACTTC,CASSLLVWYEQYF
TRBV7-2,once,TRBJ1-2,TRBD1,TGTGCCAGCAGCACACAGGGGGCAACTAACTATGGCTACACCTTC,CASSTQGATNYGYTF
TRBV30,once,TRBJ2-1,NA,TGTGCCTGGAGTGTATTCACACAGGAATACAACAATGAGCAGTTCTTC,CAWSVFTQEYNNEQFF
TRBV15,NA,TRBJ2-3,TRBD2,TGTGCCACCAGCAGAGATCTTCGCGGACTAGGTCAAGGCACAGATACGCAGTATTTT,CATSRDLRGLGQGTDTQYF
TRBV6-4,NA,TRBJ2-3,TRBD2,TGTGCCAGCAGTGAACTAGCGGGGGAGGGGGATACGCAGTATTTT,CASSELAGEGDTQYF
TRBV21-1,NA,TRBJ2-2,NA,TGTGCCAGCAGCGAAACTAATTGCACCGGGGAGCTGTTTTTT,CASSETNCTGELFF
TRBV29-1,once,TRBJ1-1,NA,TGCAGCGGGGAGGTATTTGGGAACACTGAAGCTTTCTTT,CSGEVFGNTEAFF
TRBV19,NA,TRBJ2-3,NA,TGTGCCAGTAGTAACGAGGGAGGATGGGCCACAGATACGCAGTATTTT,CASSNEGGWATDTQYF
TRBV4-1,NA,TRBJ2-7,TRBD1,TGCGCCAGCAGCCTAGCCGACAGGGGGACCTACGAGCAGTACTTC,CASSLADRGTYEQYF
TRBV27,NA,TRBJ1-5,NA,TGTGCCAGCAGCCTCGGGGGGGCCAATCAGCCCCAGCATTTT,CASSLGGANQPQHF
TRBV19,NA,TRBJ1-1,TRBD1,TGTGCCAGTAGTACTAGGGGGCCGGGACAGATCTACACTGAAGCTTTCTTT,CASSTRGPGQIYTEAFF
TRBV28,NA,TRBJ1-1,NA,TGTGCCAGCACCACAGTTTGGAGGGCGAAGGACACTGAAGCTTTCTTT,CASTTVWRAKDTEAFF
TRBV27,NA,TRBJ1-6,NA,TGTGCCAGCAGTTTTGTACAGGGTTCTCGTAATTCACCCCTCCACTTT,CASSFVQGSRNSPLHF
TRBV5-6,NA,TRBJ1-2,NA,TGTGCCAGCAGCTTTTACAGGATATTGGGAGGTGGCTACACCTTC,CASSFYRILGGGYTF
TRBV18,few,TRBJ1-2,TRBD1,TGTGCCAGCTCACCCGGGACAGATGGCTACACCTTC,CASSPGTDGYTF
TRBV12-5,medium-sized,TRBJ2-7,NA,TGTGCTAGTGGTTTGGTACGGGGTAGCGAGCAGTACTTC,CASGLVRGSEQYF
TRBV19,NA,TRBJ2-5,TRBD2,TGTGCCAGTAGTATAGGGGTAGCGGGAGGTGGGGAGACCCAGTACTTC,CASSIGVAGGGETQYF
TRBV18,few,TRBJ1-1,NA,TGTGCCAGCTTTAGATCAGGGGTGGACACTGAAGCTTTCTTT,CASFRSGVDTEAFF
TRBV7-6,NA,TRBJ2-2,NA,TGTGCCAGCAGCTTAGCGAACAGGGTGGGCACCGGGGAGCTGTTTTTT,CASSLANRVGTGELFF
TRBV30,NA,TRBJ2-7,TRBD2,TGTGCCTGGAGTGCCTCACGTAATAGCGGGAGTTTGGGGCGGTACTTC,CAWSASRNSGSLGRYF
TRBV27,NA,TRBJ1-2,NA,TGTGCCAGCAGTTCCCGTGGAGGGAGAGGCTATGGCTACACCTTC,CASSSRGGRGYGYTF
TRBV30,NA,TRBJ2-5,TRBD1,TGTGCCTGGAACCGGCAGAGGGGGCCCCAAGAGACCCAGTACTTC,CAWNRQRGPQETQYF
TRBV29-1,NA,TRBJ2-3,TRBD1,TGCAGCGTTGATGGGCAGGGGGTCGCAGATACGCAGTATTTT,CSVDGQGVADTQYF
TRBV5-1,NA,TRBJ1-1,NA,TGCGCCAGCAGCTTGTTAGGGGAAACTGAAGCTTTCTTT,CASSLLGETEAFF
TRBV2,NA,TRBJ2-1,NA,TGTGCCAGCAGTGCGGAGGGGAGGTACAATGAGCAGTTCTTC,CASSAEGRYNEQFF
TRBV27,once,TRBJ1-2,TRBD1,TGTGCCAGCAGTGGCCAGGGGGCGCCCGGCTACACCTTC,CASSGQGAPGYTF
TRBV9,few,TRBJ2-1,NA,TGTGCCAGCAGCCCCAGTCAGTGGGGAGGGGGGCATGAGCAGTTCTTC,CASSPSQWGGGHEQFF
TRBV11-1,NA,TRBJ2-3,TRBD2,TGTGCCAGCAGCTCACTAGCGGGAGGGCCCAGAGATACGCAGTATTTT,CASSSLAGGPRDTQYF
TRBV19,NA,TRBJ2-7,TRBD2,TGTGCCAGTAGTATTGGCTTGGGACTAGCGTCCGGCTCCTACGAGCAGTACTTC,CASSIGLGLASGSYEQYF
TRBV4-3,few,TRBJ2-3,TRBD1,TGCGCCAGCAGCCAAGACCTTGGACAGGGGACAGATACGCAGTATTTT,CASSQDLGQGTDTQYF